These 22 T cell receptor beta chains were sequenced from one sample in a study of blood T cell repertoires in COVID-19. Sequenced by immunoSEQ multiplex PCR; TCRdb stores in-frame clones only, minus some. This table holds some 460,000 clones, roughly nine tenths found once. Source material: PBMCs or T cells enriched from blood (not recorded which). The source is a young woman who had recovered from COVID-19.

This clone was counted a few times. The chain has TRBV27 and TRBJ1-1; unclear D gene. V lost 4 bases and J 4 bases, leaving 16 bases between the germline ends. This CDR3 has 15 residues. CDR1 is MNHEY and CDR2 is SMNVEV in the germline V gene (reference sequence). Here the CDR3 reads CASSYSQVGSTEAFF. The CDR3 region has the DNA TGTGCCAGCAGTTATAGCCAGGTGGGGAGCACTGAAGCTTTCTTT.

This chain links TRBV1 with TRBJ2-3; the table's D gene call, TRBD2, was not cross checked with the DNA. TRBV1 is classified as a pseudogene. This CDR3 contains 19 residues. CDR3 protein: CTSSLVPGLAGTSTDTQYF. Here the CDR3 DNA reads TGCACCAGCAGCCTCGTCCCGGGACTAGCGGGGACCAGCACAGATACGCAGTATTTT.

V and J are TRBV7-2 and TRBJ2-5; TRBD2 is a possible D gene (7 bases). Germline V gene sequence: CDR1 SGHTA, CDR2 FQGNSA. Deletions cut 1 base from V and 2 bases from J, with 11 bases between. The CDR3 consists of 15 residues. CDR3 nucleotides: TGTGCCAGCAGCTTAGTAGGGGGGGGACAAGAGACCCAGTACTTC. Translated, it gives CASSLVGGGQETQYF.

V and J are TRBV28 and TRBJ1-6; 7 bases line up with TRBD1. From germline, CDR1 is MDHEN and CDR2 SYDVKM. J lost 7 bases, V lost 7 bases, and 10 bases had no gene match. CDR3 length equals 15 residues. CDR3 region: CASTPGGTVNSPLHF. DNA for the CDR3: TGTGCCAGCACCCCGGGGGGGACAGTCAATTCACCCCTCCACTTT.

The rearrangement uses TRBV19 and TRBJ2-7, with 8 bases identical to TRBD1. Germline CDR1 LNHDA, CDR2 SQIVND (reference sequence). The CDR3 contains 14 residues. J lost 5 bases, V lost 7 bases, and 10 bases had no gene match. The CDR3 sequence is CASTQSDREDEQYF. For the CDR3, the DNA is TGTGCCAGTACCCAATCGGACAGGGAAGACGAGCAGTACTTC.

The gene calls are TRBV30 and TRBJ1-1; D unresolved. This CDR3 region has 12 residues. CDR1 GTSNPN and CDR2 SVGIG come from the germline V gene (reference sequence). Trimming took 3 bases from V and 4 from J, leaving 9 bases between them. The CDR3 region is CAWREGFTEAFF. CDR3 DNA: TGTGCCTGGAGGGAGGGCTTCACTGAAGCTTTCTTT.

The chain joins TRBV5-5 to TRBJ2-5, with 11 positions matching TRBD2. The germline CDR1 and CDR2 sequences are SGHKS and YYEKEE (reference sequence). V was clipped by 2 bases and J by 3 bases; unmatched bases: 0. This CDR3 has 14 amino acids. The CDR3 DNA reads as TGTGCCAGCAGCTTACTAGCGGGGGAAGAGACCCAGTACTTC. This translates into CASSLLAGEETQYF.

The rearrangement links TRBV15 to TRBJ2-3; perhaps TRBD2 as D (6 bases). Germline CDR1 and CDR2: LNHNV and YYDKDF (reference sequence). This CDR3 region has 15 residues. Trimming removed 3 bases from V and 2 bases from J, with 12 bases in between. The DNA for the CDR3 is TGTGCCACCAGCAGCCGATTAGCGGACACAGATACGCAGTATTTT. Protein sequence: CATSSRLADTDTQYF.

This chain uses TRBV20-1 with TRBJ2-7; 11 bases map to TRBD2. J gave up 5 bases and V 3 bases, and 6 bases lay outside the gene matches. Germline V gives CDR1 DFQATT, CDR2 SNEGSKA (reference sequence). The CDR3 sequence is 14 residues long. The CDR3, as DNA: TGCAGTGCTAGTGCATCTAGCGGGGGGAACGAGCAGTACTTC. It encodes CSASASSGGNEQYF.

This clone has just one count. J is TRBJ1-1 and V is TRBV6-5; D remains unclear. The CDR3 sequence is 13 residues long. In germline, CDR1 is MNHEY, CDR2 SVGAGI. V lost 6 bases, J lost 1 base, and 9 bases lay in between. In nucleotides, the CDR3 is TGTGCCAGCAGCAGCACAGAGAACACTGAAGCTTTCTTT. Translating it yields CASSSTENTEAFF.

In this sample, this clone turned up once. The rearrangement uses TRBV7-2 and TRBJ1-2; 8 bases map to TRBD1. This CDR3 is 15 amino acids long. CDR1 SGHTA and CDR2 FQGNSA come from the germline V gene. The V segment lost 5 bases and the J segment 8 bases; nucleotides outside the gene matches: 13. CDR3 loop: CASSPGQGSIHGYTF. In DNA, the CDR3 is TGTGCCAGCAGCCCCGGACAGGGAAGTATTCACGGCTACACCTTC.

The V and J genes are TRBV12-5 and TRBJ1-5; TRBD1 aligns across 7 bases. Germline lookup yields CDR1 LGHNT and CDR2 FRNRAP. The CDR3 runs to 16 residues. V lost 0 bases to trimming and J lost 5 bases; unmatched junction nucleotides: 7. This CDR3 is CASGLVLQGRHQPQHF. DNA of the CDR3: TGTGCTAGTGGTTTGGTTCTACAGGGGAGGCATCAGCCCCAGCATTTT.

The V and J genes are TRBV9 and TRBJ1-3; no reliable D call. Germline assignment: CDR1 SGDLS and CDR2 YYNGEE. The ends were cut back, 0 bases at V and 4 bases at J, with 5 bases in the middle. CDR3 length: 13 residues. CDR3 amino acids: CASSVDPGNTIYF. In DNA, the CDR3 is TGTGCCAGCAGCGTAGATCCAGGAAACACCATATATTTT.

The V call is TRBV19, the J call TRBJ1-5; 9 positions agree with TRBD1. J gave up 5 bases and V 4 bases, and 15 bases lay outside the gene matches. Germline values: CDR1 LNHDA, CDR2 SQIVND (reference sequence). The CDR3 spans 18 residues. The CDR3 loop is CASSRRFGGQGLYQPQHF. The CDR3 DNA is TGTGCCAGTAGTAGGAGGTTCGGGGGACAGGGTTTATATCAGCCCCAGCATTTT.

The rearrangement uses TRBV14 and TRBJ1-4, with 8 bases matching TRBD1. Per the germline V gene, CDR1 is SGHDN and CDR2 is FVKESK. CDR3 length: 16 amino acids. The J segment lost 6 bases and the V segment lost 4 bases, leaving 10 bases of the junction unmatched. CDR3 sequence (DNA): TGTGCCAGCAGCCTAAGGAGAGGGACAGGATATGAAAAACTGTTTTTT. Translating it yields CASSLRRGTGYEKLFF.

The chain combines TRBV25-1 with TRBJ2-1, with TRBD1 matching over 7 bases. CDR1 is MGHDK, CDR2 SYGVNS, per germline. The CDR3 is 13 residues long. Unmatched junction bases numbered 5, after V lost 7 bases and J lost 5 bases. The CDR3, as DNA: TGTGCCAGCAAGGGACAGACCCACAATGAGCAGTTCTTC. It translates to CASKGQTHNEQFF.

The chain recombines TRBV18 with TRBJ2-1, with D maybe TRBD1 (5 bases). In germline, CDR1 is KGHSH, CDR2 LQKENI. V lost 5 bases and J 2 bases, leaving 13 bases between the germline ends. This CDR3 has 15 residues. Here the CDR3 reads CASSVLLTAYNEQFF. CDR3 nucleotides: TGTGCCAGCTCAGTCCTTTTGACAGCCTACAATGAGCAGTTCTTC.

CDR3 coding DNA: TGTGCCTGGAGTGCAGGTCAGGGAGGAACTGAAGCTTTCTTT. Amino acid sequence: CAWSAGQGGTEAFF. The chain recombines TRBV30 with TRBJ1-1, with TRBD1 as a possible D gene (5 bases). The germline V gene has CDR1 GTSNPN and CDR2 SVGIG (reference sequence). V lost 1 base, J lost 5 bases, and 14 bases lay in between. The CDR3 consists of 14 residues. Full variable domain (missing parts from reference TRBV30 and TRBJ1-1): SQTIHQWPATLVQPVGSPLSLECTVEGTSNPNLYWYRQAAGRGLQLLFYSVGIGQISSEVPQNLSASRPQDRQFILSSKKLLLSDSGFYLCAWSAGQGGTEAFFGQGTRLTVV.

In this sample, this clone turned up once. This sample includes further DNA sequences coding for the same CDR3. This chain joins TRBV6-5 and TRBJ1-2; D is undetermined. Deletions cut 6 bases from V and 3 bases from J, with 8 bases between. Germline loops: CDR1 MNHEY, CDR2 SVGAGI. The CDR3 sequence is 12 residues long. CDR3: CASSSLYYGYTF. DNA for the CDR3: TGTGCCAGCAGCTCCCTTTACTATGGCTACACCTTC.

The CDR3 protein is CASSLSQGDEQYF. The CDR3 nucleotides are TGTGCCAGCAGCTTATCTCAGGGTGACGAGCAGTACTTC. The V gene is TRBV11-3, the J gene TRBJ2-7; D perhaps matches TRBD1 (5 bases). Germline V gene lookup returns CDR1 SGHNT and CDR2 YENEEA. The CDR3 is 13 residues long. The V end was cut by 2 bases, the J end by 5 bases, with 10 bases between.

This clone was recorded a few times. This chain uses TRBV18 with TRBJ2-2, with D perhaps TRBD1 (6 bases). The CDR3 spans 14 residues. Germline-derived CDR1 and CDR2 are KGHSH and LQKENI. V was clipped by 6 bases and J by 6 bases, with 14 bases between them. In DNA, the CDR3 is TGTGCCAGCTCCCCCTTAACAGGGTCCGGGGAGCTGTTTTTT. Protein: CASSPLTGSGELFF. Complete variable domain (other parts from reference TRBV18 and TRBJ2-2): NAGVMQNPRHLVRRRGQEARLRCSPMKGHSHVYWYRQLPEEGLKFMVYLQKENIIDESGMPKERFSAEFPKEGPSILRIQQVVRGDSAAYFCASSPLTGSGELFFGEGSRLTVL.

The chain carries TRBV10-1 and TRBJ1-1; D gene unclear. CDR1 and CDR2 from the germline V gene are WNHNN and SYGVQD (reference sequence). The germline V and J ends were trimmed by 2 bases and 1 base, with 2 bases remaining between them. The CDR3 has 12 residues. CDR3 sequence reads: CASSEQNTEAFF. DNA of the CDR3: TGCGCCAGCAGTGAGCAGAACACTGAAGCTTTCTTT.